These T cell receptor beta chains were read from a single sample in a study of blood T cell repertoires in COVID-19. Sequencing was performed with immunoSEQ multiplex PCR; in TCRdb, only in-frame clones are kept and a portion is missing. In the table there are about 350,000 clones, 88% of which are singletons. Sequencing used peripheral blood. These receptors all stem from a woman between 70 and 85 years old with COVID-19, enrolled during active disease. Both conserved end residues are part of each CDR3. Fields, in order: J gene, CDR3 length, clone size, V gene, D gene, CDR3 protein, CDR3 DNA. A D gene is named only where the DNA matches it firmly. Expanded clones get a size class; other rows say once, few or many, or leave the size out.

J gene: TRBJ1-2; CDR3 length: 13; clone size: NA; V gene: TRBV7-8; D gene: NA; CDR3 protein: CASSLRGYYGYTF; CDR3 DNA: TGTGCCAGCAGCCTGAGGGGGTACTATGGCTACACCTTC
J gene: TRBJ1-1; CDR3 length: 13; clone size: once; V gene: TRBV28; D gene: TRBD1; CDR3 protein: CASSSRQGTEAFF; CDR3 DNA: TGTGCCAGCAGTTCCCGACAGGGGACTGAAGCTTTCTTT
J gene: TRBJ1-1; CDR3 length: 16; clone size: NA; V gene: TRBV5-1; D gene: NA; CDR3 protein: CASSLEGGVLNTEAFF; CDR3 DNA: TGCGCCAGCAGCTTGGAGGGAGGGGTCCTGAACACTGAAGCTTTCTTT
J gene: TRBJ1-1; CDR3 length: 13; clone size: NA; V gene: TRBV9; D gene: NA; CDR3 protein: CASSGGLNTEAFF; CDR3 DNA: TGTGCCAGCAGCGGAGGGTTGAACACTGAAGCTTTCTTT
J gene: TRBJ1-6; CDR3 length: 14; clone size: NA; V gene: TRBV2; D gene: TRBD1; CDR3 protein: CASSEAGGNSPLHF; CDR3 DNA: TGTGCCAGCAGTGAGGCAGGGGGGAATTCACCCCTCCACTTT
J gene: TRBJ1-2; CDR3 length: 13; clone size: once; V gene: TRBV12-3/TRBV12-4; D gene: NA; CDR3 protein: CASRTWGEGGYTF; CDR3 DNA: TGTGCCAGCAGGACTTGGGGGGAGGGAGGCTACACCTTC
J gene: TRBJ1-1; CDR3 length: 17; clone size: once; V gene: TRBV5-1; D gene: TRBD1; CDR3 protein: CASSPWVGQSMNTEAFF; CDR3 DNA: TGCGCCAGCAGCCCCTGGGTGGGACAGTCCATGAACACTGAAGCTTTCTTT
J gene: TRBJ2-6; CDR3 length: 16; clone size: NA; V gene: TRBV14; D gene: NA; CDR3 protein: CASSRSRGSGANVLTF; CDR3 DNA: TGTGCCAGCAGCCGGAGCAGGGGTTCTGGGGCCAACGTCCTGACTTTC
J gene: TRBJ1-1; CDR3 length: 15; clone size: NA; V gene: TRBV6-5; D gene: TRBD1; CDR3 protein: CASSYGQGGNTEAFF; CDR3 DNA: TGTGCCAGCAGTTACGGACAGGGGGGGAACACTGAAGCTTTCTTT
J gene: TRBJ1-2; CDR3 length: 15; clone size: NA; V gene: TRBV5-8; D gene: TRBD1; CDR3 protein: CASSYLIQGSYGYTF; CDR3 DNA: TGTGCCAGCAGCTACCTTATACAGGGGAGCTATGGCTACACCTTC
J gene: TRBJ2-7; CDR3 length: 14; clone size: NA; V gene: TRBV13; D gene: NA; CDR3 protein: CASRPLGASYEQYF; CDR3 DNA: TGTGCCAGCAGGCCGCTAGGGGCTAGCTACGAGCAGTACTTC